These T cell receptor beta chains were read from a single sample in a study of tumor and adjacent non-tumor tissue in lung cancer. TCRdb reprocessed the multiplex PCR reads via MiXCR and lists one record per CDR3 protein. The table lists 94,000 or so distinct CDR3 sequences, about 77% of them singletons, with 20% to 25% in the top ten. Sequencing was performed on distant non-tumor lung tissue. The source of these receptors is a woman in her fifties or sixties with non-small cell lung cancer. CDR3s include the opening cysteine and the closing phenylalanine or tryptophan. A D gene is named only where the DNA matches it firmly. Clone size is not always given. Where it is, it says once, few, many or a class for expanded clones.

CASSLVETPFAYNEHSF | TGTGCCAGCAGCTTAGTTGAGACCCCGTTTGCCTACAATGAGCACTCCTTC | TRBJ2-1 | NA | TRBV11-2 | NA
CNVASRGSNEQFF | TGCAACGTTGCATCCCGGGGGAGCAATGAGCAGTTCTTC | TRBJ2-1 | NA | TRBV29-1 | NA
CASSLGRDRDHGYTF | TGCGCCAGCAGCTTGGGCCGGGACAGGGACCATGGCTACACCTTC | TRBJ1-2 | NA | TRBV5-1 | TRBD1
CASTGTGGYGVQFF | TGTGCCAGCACTGGGACAGGGGGCTACGGTGTGCAGTTCTTC | TRBJ2-1 | NA | TRBV12-3/TRBV12-4 | TRBD1
CSASSGDSNQPQHF | TGCAGTGCTAGTTCCGGCGACAGCAATCAGCCCCAGCATTTT | TRBJ1-5 | NA | TRBV20-1 | NA
CSVVQAMQYF | TGCAGCGTTGTGCAAGCTATGCAGTATTTT | TRBJ2-3 | NA | TRBV29-1 | NA
CASSLGTYTGELFF | TGTGCCAGCAGCCTGGGGACCTACACCGGGGAGCTGTTTTTT | TRBJ2-2 | many | TRBV28 | NA
CRFISGKAIHEQYF | TGCAGATTCATCAGCGGTAAGGCAATCCACGAGCAGTACTTC | TRBJ2-7 | NA | TRBV29-1 | NA
CTSSLGTGNTDTQYF | TGTACCAGCAGCTTAGGGACAGGAAACACAGATACGCAGTATTTT | TRBJ2-3 | NA | TRBV7-9 | TRBD1
CASCLRHPGDHTQYF | TGTGCCAGCTGCTTAAGACACCCAGGGGACCATACGCAGTATTTT | TRBJ2-3 | NA | TRBV11-2 | NA
CTSSLEASGRAERFF | TGTACCAGCAGCTTGGAAGCTAGCGGGAGGGCTGAGCGGTTCTTC | TRBJ2-1 | NA | TRBV11-2 | TRBD2
CTSSYRYTGGITIYF | TGTACCAGCAGTTACCGTTACACCGGTGGAATCACCATATATTTT | TRBJ1-3 | NA | TRBV6-5 | NA
CGAGPPGGADTQYF | TGCGGCGCTGGGCCACCCGGGGGGGCTGATACGCAGTATTTT | TRBJ2-3 | NA | TRBV29-1 | TRBD2
CASSLYGANVLTF | TGTGCCAGCAGCCTGTACGGGGCCAACGTCCTGACTTTC | TRBJ2-6 | few | TRBV11-3 | NA
CASSSSRTGGFTEAFF | TGTGCAAGCAGCTCCTCTCGAACAGGGGGATTCACTGAAGCTTTCTTT | TRBJ1-1 | NA | TRBV6-6 | TRBD1
CSSRDGGTLHF | TGCAGCTCCCGGGACGGGGGGACCCTCCACTTT | TRBJ1-6 | many | TRBV20-1 | NA
CACSGRFTSGSQETQYF | TGTGCCTGCAGCGGCCGCTTTACTAGCGGGTCCCAAGAGACCCAGTACTTC | TRBJ2-5 | once | TRBV7-6 | TRBD2
CASSAGWGYEQYF | TGCGCCAGCAGTGCCGGGTGGGGATACGAGCAGTACTTC | TRBJ2-7 | NA | TRBV6-1 | NA
CAGSVAEGTDTIYF | TGTGCCGGCAGCGTAGCTGAGGGGACGGACACCATATATTTT | TRBJ1-3 | NA | TRBV9 | NA
CASSKLGPLGGYEQYF | TGTGCTAGCAGTAAATTAGGGCCCCTGGGGGGTTACGAGCAGTACTTC | TRBJ2-7 | NA | TRBV6-5 | NA
CSAPLARTDTQYF | TGCAGTGCGCCACTAGCGCGAACAGATACGCAGTATTTT | TRBJ2-3 | many | TRBV20-1 | TRBD2
CSSSQVIGSVNEQFF | TGCTCGAGCAGCCAAGTTATCGGTAGCGTCAATGAGCAGTTCTTC | TRBJ2-1 | once | TRBV4-1 | NA
CASSNTENASEQFF | TGTGCCAGCAGTAATACGGAGAACGCAAGCGAGCAGTTCTTT | TRBJ2-1 | NA | TRBV6-2/TRBV6-3 | NA
CVNSRLGHRLTGGPFF | TGTGTCAACAGTCGCCTTGGACACAGGCTAACCGGGGGGCCGTTTTTT | TRBJ2-2 | once | TRBV6-2/TRBV6-3 | NA
CSASPQGANTGELFF | TGCAGTGCTAGTCCACAAGGGGCAAACACCGGGGAGCTGTTTTTT | TRBJ2-2 | NA | TRBV20-1 | NA
CASRGPQALDKAFF | TGTGCCTCCAGGGGGCCCCAGGCCTTGGATAAGGCTTTCTTT | TRBJ1-1 | NA | TRBV6-5 | TRBD1
CASSYGWISSGMGGEQYF | TGTGCCAGTAGTTACGGCTGGATTTCGTCGGGCATGGGTGGAGAGCAGTACTTC | TRBJ2-7 | NA | TRBV6-5 | NA
CASSANLAGGYEQYF | TGTGCCAGCAGCGCAAATCTAGCGGGGGGATACGAGCAGTACTTC | TRBJ2-7 | few | TRBV6-1 | TRBD2
CSLGHTNSPFHF | TGCAGCTTGGGACACACTAACTCACCCTTCCACTTT | TRBJ1-6 | NA | TRBV29-1 | NA
CASSPGQGPSNVRELFF | TGCGCCAGCAGTCCGGGACAGGGACCTTCGAACGTCCGGGAGCTGTTTTTT | TRBJ2-2 | once | TRBV10-2 | TRBD1
CASSQDPSGFLNSPLHF | TGTGCCAGCAGCCAAGATCCCAGTGGGTTTTTAAATTCACCCCTTCACTTT | TRBJ1-6 | NA | TRBV14 | NA